The clone carrying this TCR beta chain occurred a few times. Its specificity is not known. This sample stems from a study of CD8+CD57+ T cells in acquired aplastic anemia. Study-wide points: The same twenty-nine CD8+ CDR3 sequences occurred in patients and in controls.

The TCR beta profiling, which covered VDJ combination and CDR3 sequence, was carried out using genomic DNA as the template. TCRdb reprocessed the reads via MiXCR and lists one record per CDR3 protein. The sample has fewer than 200,000 distinct CDR3 sequences, around 50% seen once. The CDR3 has 13 amino acids. Germline loops: CDR1 SGHDT, CDR2 YYEEEE. The V and J ends lost 0 bases and 5 bases respectively, with 8 bases between them. Previously, flow cytometry had revealed CD8+CD57+ cell expansion in the patients chosen for sequencing. Every patient presented with severe acquired aplastic anemia. The V and J genes are TRBV5-6 and TRBJ1-2; D is uncertain. Input material: sorted CD4+, CD8+, or CD8+CD57+ T cells (not recorded which) from PBMCs. The clonotype originates from a human donor with aplastic anemia. The CDR3 sequence is CASSLVSQYGYTF. CDR3 in DNA: TGTGCCAGCAGCTTGGTCAGTCAGTATGGCTACACCTTC.